The T cell receptor (beta chain) described here comes from a study of blood T cell repertoires in COVID-19. Whole-study context: The cDNA or gDNA used as material had been derived from T cells, B-cell-depleted T cells, or PBMCs.

Germline V gives CDR1 LNHDA, CDR2 SQIVND (reference sequence). V was pared by 5 bases and J by 6 bases, with 10 bases between. The CDR3 spans 13 residues. The age range of participants was about 18 to 95 years, with residence in about 25 US areas. Here immunoSEQ multiplex PCR was the method, and the copy in TCRdb shows in-frame clones only, minus some. The data show 360,000 or so clones, with roughly four fifths seen just once and 5% to 5.5% held by the top ten. The TCR sequence derives from a woman aged 45-60 years who had recovered from COVID-19. The sequenced sample was PBMCs or T cells enriched from blood (not recorded which). This rearrangement joins TRBV19 to TRBJ2-2; D is unresolved. The CDR3 here is CASSWIGAGELFF. CDR3 sequence (DNA): TGTGCCAGTAGTTGGATTGGAGCCGGGGAGCTGTTTTTT.